These 9 T cell receptor beta chains originate from one sample sequenced in a study of Ad26.COV2.S vaccination and SARS-CoV-2 variants. Profiled with immunoSEQ multiplex PCR; TCRdb holds only in-frame clones, not every one. Of approximately 410,000 clones listed, approximately 88% are singletons. Treatment reported: around 19 received Ad26.COV2.S at low or high dose, single or two shots; about 5 received placebo; per-sample allocation not given. Specimen acquisition occurred on day 63 following the initial vaccine or placebo injection. The sample here was peripheral blood, taken in a trial of Ad26.COV2.S vaccine versus placebo. Receptors were obtained from a person aged 18-65 years who received the Ad26.COV2.S COVID-19 vaccine or a placebo.

The V gene is TRBV29-1, the J gene TRBJ2-1, with TRBD2 matching 7 bases. The CDR3 sequence is 16 residues long. Trimming at V came to 4 bases and at J to 5 bases, leaving 14 bases not matched to a gene. Germline CDR1 SQVTM, CDR2 ANQGSEA. This chain's CDR3 is CSVGVRGAGVHNEQFF. In nucleotides, the CDR3 is TGCAGCGTTGGGGTGCGGGGTGCGGGGGTCCACAATGAGCAGTTCTTC.

The rearrangement uses TRBV30 and TRBJ2-3; TRBD2 matches at 10 bases. Germline loops: CDR1 GTSNPN, CDR2 SVGIG (reference sequence). The V segment lost 0 bases and the J segment 3 bases; nucleotides outside the gene matches: 3. This CDR3 contains 15 residues. CDR3 bases: TGTGCCTGGAGTGTACCTAGCGGGGGTACAGATACGCAGTATTTT. It specifies CAWSVPSGGTDTQYF.

In its sample, this clone was seen once. The chain joins TRBV27 to TRBJ1-1, with D perhaps TRBD1 (5 bases). CDR1 and CDR2 from the germline V gene are MNHEY and SMNVEV (reference sequence). The CDR3 spans 13 residues. The V end lost 2 bases, the J end lost 5 bases, and 9 bases lay between the germline ends. CDR3 DNA: TGTGCCAGCAGTTTACTAGAGGGGACTGAAGCTTTCTTT. Amino acids: CASSLLEGTEAFF.

This chain links TRBV6-6 with TRBJ2-6; TRBD2 agrees at 8 bases. Looked up from germline, CDR1 is MNHNY and CDR2 is SVGAGI (reference sequence). The CDR3 loop spans 22 amino acids. Trimming at V came to 5 bases and at J to 0 bases, leaving 21 bases not matched to a gene. CDR3 DNA: TGTGCCAGCAGTAGATCCCCGGGGGGGGCGCTTAAATGGGACTCTGGGGCCAACGTCCTGACTTTC. This codes for CASSRSPGGALKWDSGANVLTF.

The rearrangement joins TRBV29-1 to TRBJ2-7, with 8 bases matching TRBD1. Germline V CDR1 and CDR2: SQVTM, ANQGSEA. This CDR3 has 14 amino acids. The trim removed 3 bases at V and 4 bases at J, leaving 8 bases unmatched. CDR3 sequence reads: CSVESTGESYEQYF. CDR3 nucleotides: TGCAGCGTTGAGTCGACAGGGGAGTCTTACGAGCAGTACTTC.

The chain recombines TRBV7-8 with TRBJ2-2, with 7 nucleotides matching TRBD1. Trimming at V came to 2 bases and at J to 3 bases, leaving 0 bases not matched to a gene. The CDR3 runs 14 residues. Germline V gene data show CDR1 as SGHVS and CDR2 as FQNEAQ. The CDR3 loop reads CASSLTGDTGELFF. For the CDR3, the DNA is TGTGCCAGCAGCTTAACAGGGGACACCGGGGAGCTGTTTTTT.

The chain couples TRBV19 to TRBJ2-2; no clear D gene. Germline loops: CDR1 LNHDA, CDR2 SQIVND (reference sequence). The V and J ends lost 6 bases and 4 bases respectively, with 21 bases between them. There are 17 residues in the CDR3. DNA of the CDR3: TGTGCCAGTAGGAAAATATCTAATGGGATACCCACCGGGGAGCTGTTTTTT. It is translated as CASRKISNGIPTGELFF.

The J gene is TRBJ1-4, the V gene TRBV18; no definite D call. V was trimmed by 0 bases and J by 0 bases, leaving 8 bases between them. Germline V gives CDR1 KGHSH, CDR2 LQKENI. The CDR3 contains 16 residues. The CDR3 here is CASSPPGGTTNEKLFF. The CDR3 nucleotides read TGTGCCAGCTCACCACCGGGCGGCACAACTAATGAAAAACTGTTTTTT.

The CDR3 loop reads CASSLQGRGMNTEAFF. In DNA form, the CDR3 reads TGTGCCAGCAGCTTACAGGGGCGGGGGATGAACACTGAAGCTTTCTTT. V usage is TRBV5-8 and J usage is TRBJ1-1; 7 nucleotides agree with TRBD1. This CDR3 region has 16 residues. The germline V gene has CDR1 SGHTS and CDR2 YDEGEE. The ends lost 2 bases at V and 0 bases at J; junction bases unmatched: 7.